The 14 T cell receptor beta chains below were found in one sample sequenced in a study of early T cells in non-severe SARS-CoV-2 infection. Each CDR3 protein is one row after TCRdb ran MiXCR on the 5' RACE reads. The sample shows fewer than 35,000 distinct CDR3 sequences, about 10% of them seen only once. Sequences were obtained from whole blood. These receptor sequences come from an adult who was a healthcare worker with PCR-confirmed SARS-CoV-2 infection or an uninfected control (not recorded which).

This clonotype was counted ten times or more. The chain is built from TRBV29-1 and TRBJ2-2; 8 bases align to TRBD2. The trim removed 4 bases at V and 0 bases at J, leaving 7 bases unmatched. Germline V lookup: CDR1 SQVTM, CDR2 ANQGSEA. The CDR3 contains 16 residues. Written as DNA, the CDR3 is TGCAGCGTTGGAAGGAGCGGGGGCCCGAACACCGGGGAGCTGTTTTTT. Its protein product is CSVGRSGGPNTGELFF.

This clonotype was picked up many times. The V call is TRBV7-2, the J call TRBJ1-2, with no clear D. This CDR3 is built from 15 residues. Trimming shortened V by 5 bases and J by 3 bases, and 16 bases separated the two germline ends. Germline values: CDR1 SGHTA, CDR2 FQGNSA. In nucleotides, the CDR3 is TGTGCCAGCAGCATTGGACCGAAAGGAGACTATGGCTACACCTTC. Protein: CASSIGPKGDYGYTF.

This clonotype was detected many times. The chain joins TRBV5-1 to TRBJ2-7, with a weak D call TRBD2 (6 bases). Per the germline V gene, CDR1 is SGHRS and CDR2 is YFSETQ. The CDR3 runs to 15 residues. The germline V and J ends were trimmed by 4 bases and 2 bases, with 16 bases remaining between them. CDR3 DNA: TGCGCCAGCAGCGATCCGGGGGTATACACCTACGAGCAGTACTTC. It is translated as CASSDPGVYTYEQYF.

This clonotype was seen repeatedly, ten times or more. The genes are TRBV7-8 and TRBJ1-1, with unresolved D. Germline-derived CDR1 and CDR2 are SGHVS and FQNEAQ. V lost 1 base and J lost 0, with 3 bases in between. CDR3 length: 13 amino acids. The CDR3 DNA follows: TGTGCCAGCAGCTTAGGAATGAACACTGAAGCTTTCTTT. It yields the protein CASSLGMNTEAFF. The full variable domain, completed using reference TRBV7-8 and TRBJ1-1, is GAGVSQSPRYKVAKRGQDVALRCDPISGHVSLFWYQQALGQGPEFLTYFQNEAQLDKSGLPSDRFFAERPEGSVSTLKIQRTQQEDSAVYLCASSLGMNTEAFFGQGTRLTVV.

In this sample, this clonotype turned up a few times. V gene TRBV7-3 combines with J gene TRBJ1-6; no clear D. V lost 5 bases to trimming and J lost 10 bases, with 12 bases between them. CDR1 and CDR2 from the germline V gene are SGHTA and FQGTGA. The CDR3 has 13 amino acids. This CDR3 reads CASSATNLSPLHF. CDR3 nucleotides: TGTGCCAGCAGCGCGACAAACCTCTCACCCCTCCACTTT.

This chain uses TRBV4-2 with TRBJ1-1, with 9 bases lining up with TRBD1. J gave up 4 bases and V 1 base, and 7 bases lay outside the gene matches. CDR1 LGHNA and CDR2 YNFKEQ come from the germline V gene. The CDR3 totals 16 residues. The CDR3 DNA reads TGTGCCAGCAGCCAAGGGACAGGGGTGGGGACCACTGAAGCTTTCTTT. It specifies CASSQGTGVGTTEAFF.

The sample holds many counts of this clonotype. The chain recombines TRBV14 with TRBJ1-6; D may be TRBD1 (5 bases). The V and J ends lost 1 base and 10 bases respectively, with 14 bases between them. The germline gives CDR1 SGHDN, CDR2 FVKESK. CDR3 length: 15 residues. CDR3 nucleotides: TGTGCCAGCAGCCAAGCCGCCCAGGGTCGGTCACCCCTCCACTTT. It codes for CASSQAAQGRSPLHF. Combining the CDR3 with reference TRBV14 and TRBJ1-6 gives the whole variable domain EAGVTQFPSHSVIEKGQTVTLRCDPISGHDNLYWYRRVMGKEIKFLLHFVKESKQDESGMPNNRFLAERTGGTYSTLKVQPAELEDSGVYFCASSQAAQGRSPLHFGNGTRLTVT.

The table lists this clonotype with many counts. The CDR3 DNA sequence: TGTGCCAGCAGCTTGCGGGCGGATAGCTCCTACAATGAGCAGTTCTTC. Amino acids: CASSLRADSSYNEQFF. This chain links TRBV5-5 with TRBJ2-1; D is unresolved. The V and J ends lost 1 base and 0 bases respectively, with 11 bases between them. Germline loops: CDR1 SGHKS, CDR2 YYEKEE (reference sequence). This CDR3 has 16 amino acids.

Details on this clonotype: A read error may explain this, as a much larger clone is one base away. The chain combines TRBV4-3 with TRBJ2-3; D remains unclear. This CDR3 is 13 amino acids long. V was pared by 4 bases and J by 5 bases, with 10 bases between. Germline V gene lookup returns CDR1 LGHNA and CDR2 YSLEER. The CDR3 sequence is CASSLQAIDTQYF. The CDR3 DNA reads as TGCGCCAGCAGCCTCCAGGCCATAGATACGCAGTATTTT.

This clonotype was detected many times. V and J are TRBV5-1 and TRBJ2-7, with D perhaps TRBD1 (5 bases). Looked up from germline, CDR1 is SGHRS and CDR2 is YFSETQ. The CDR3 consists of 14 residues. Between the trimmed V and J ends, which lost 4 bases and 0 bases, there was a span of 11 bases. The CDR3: CASSPQGSSYEQYF. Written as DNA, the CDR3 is TGCGCCAGCAGCCCCCAGGGTAGCTCCTACGAGCAGTACTTC.

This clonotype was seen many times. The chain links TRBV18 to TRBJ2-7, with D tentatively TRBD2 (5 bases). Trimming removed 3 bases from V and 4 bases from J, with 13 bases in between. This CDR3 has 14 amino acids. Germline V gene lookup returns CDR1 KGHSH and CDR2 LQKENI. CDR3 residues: CASSPDGIPYEQYF. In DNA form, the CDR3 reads TGTGCCAGCTCACCGGACGGGATTCCGTACGAGCAGTACTTC.

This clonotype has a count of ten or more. In DNA form, the CDR3 reads TGTGCCAGTACCTTAGCGGGGGTCTACAATGAGCAGTTCTTC. Protein: CASTLAGVYNEQFF. V and J are TRBV19 and TRBJ2-1; 9 bases are a match to TRBD2. The CDR3 is 14 amino acids. CDR1 is LNHDA and CDR2 is SQIVND in the germline V gene (reference sequence). Trimming removed 7 bases from V and 3 bases from J; junction bases left unmatched: 4. Using reference TRBV19 and TRBJ2-1 for the parts outside the CDR3, the full variable domain is DGGITQSPKYLFRKEGQNVTLSCEQNLNHDAMYWYRQDPGQGLRLIYYSQIVNDFQKGDIAEGYSVSREKKESFPLTVTSAQKNPTAFYLCASTLAGVYNEQFFGPGTRLTVL.

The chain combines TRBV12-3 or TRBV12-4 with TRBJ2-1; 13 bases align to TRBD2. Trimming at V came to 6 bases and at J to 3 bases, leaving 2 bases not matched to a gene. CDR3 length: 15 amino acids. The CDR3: CASRWTSGGYNEQFF. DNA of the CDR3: TGTGCCAGCAGATGGACTAGCGGGGGCTACAATGAGCAGTTCTTC.

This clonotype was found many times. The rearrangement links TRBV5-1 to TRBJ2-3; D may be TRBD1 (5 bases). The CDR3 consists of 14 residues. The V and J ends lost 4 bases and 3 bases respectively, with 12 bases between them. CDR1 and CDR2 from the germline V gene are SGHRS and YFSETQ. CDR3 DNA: TGCGCCAGCAGCGAAGGGGCGAGGACAGATACGCAGTATTTT. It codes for CASSEGARTDTQYF.